The rows below give T cell receptor beta chains drawn from one sample of a study of blood T cells in healthy people across ages. TCRdb re-derived calls from the 5' RACE reads in MiXCR, one entry per CDR3 protein. The sample shows about 690,000 distinct CDR3 sequences, less than 45% of them seen only once. The specimen sequenced was blood. These TCRs come from a man at least 80 years old in good health. CDR3s include the opening cysteine and the closing phenylalanine or tryptophan. The listing skips clone size in some rows; elsewhere it reads once, few, many or a size class.

v_gene: TRBV5-1; abundance: NA; j_gene: TRBJ2-5; CDR3aa: CASSLARIYQETQYF
v_gene: TRBV10-1; abundance: few; j_gene: TRBJ2-7; CDR3aa: CASNRFRLAWTYEQYF
v_gene: TRBV28; abundance: NA; j_gene: TRBJ1-5; CDR3aa: CASSLLAQPQHF
v_gene: TRBV7-6; abundance: few; j_gene: NA; CDR3aa: CAGSIGQLQGYEQYF
v_gene: TRBV20-1; abundance: few; j_gene: TRBJ2-7; CDR3aa: CSAPSTGGFTPSYEQYF
v_gene: TRBV29-1; abundance: NA; j_gene: TRBJ2-7; CDR3aa: CSVEMEYEQYF
v_gene: TRBV7-9; abundance: NA; j_gene: NA; CDR3aa: CAIPRGSEQYF
v_gene: TRBV10-2; abundance: few; j_gene: TRBJ2-5; CDR3aa: CASSGWVNSGVPSEETQYF
v_gene: TRBV7-3; abundance: few; j_gene: TRBJ2-3; CDR3aa: CASSFSLVGTDTQYF
v_gene: TRBV28; abundance: few; j_gene: TRBJ1-2; CDR3aa: CASRSGFYGYTF
v_gene: TRBV20-1; abundance: many; j_gene: TRBJ2-1; CDR3aa: CSARASGSYNEQFF
v_gene: TRBV10-3; abundance: few; j_gene: TRBJ1-6; CDR3aa: CAISEGRPIGNSPLHF
v_gene: TRBV6-5; abundance: many; j_gene: TRBJ2-7; CDR3aa: CASSYSGQNYEQYF
v_gene: TRBV7-9; abundance: NA; j_gene: TRBJ2-7; CDR3aa: CASSLAEPRRGYEQYF
v_gene: TRBV28; abundance: NA; j_gene: TRBJ1-4; CDR3aa: CASSPPRGGQGNEKLFF